Here is one TCR beta chain with its context. The antigen is not known. Additional DNA sequences in this sample encode the identical CDR3. This record belongs to a study of a mutant IDH1 vaccine in newly diagnosed glioma. Produced via immunoSEQ multiplex PCR; TCRdb's table is partial and in-frame only. The sample has tens of thousands of clones, roughly 77% seen once. Germline values: CDR1 SGHAT, CDR2 FQNNGV. Trimming left V 0 bases short and J 4 bases short, with 7 bases between. This CDR3 region has 14 residues. Time point here: week 47, end of study. Every vaccination contained 300 ug of the mutant IDH1 20-mer peptide and was paired with topical imiquimod.

The TCR was taken from a man aged 35 to 55 with glioma. J is TRBJ2-1 and V is TRBV11-2; D perhaps matches TRBD2 (5 bases). The sequencing used PBMCs, collected from a glioma patient whose treatment included an IDH1 peptide vaccine. The CDR3 is CASSLEDSYNEQFF. CDR3 in DNA: TGTGCCAGCAGCTTAGAGGACTCATACAATGAGCAGTTCTTC.